Here is one T cell receptor (beta chain) with its context. Antigen unknown. The sample belongs to a study of neoadjuvant nivolumab and ipilimumab in lung cancer. Study-level findings and limits: From pretherapy to surgery, tumor richness and clonality rose with dual therapy. Pretherapy blood TCR richness correlated positively with resected tumor richness. A small number of samples were TCR sequenced.

The CDR3 length is 15 residues. V was cut by 5 bases and J by 2 bases, with 16 bases left in between. Germline CDR1 reads SGHRS; CDR2 reads YFSETQ. Some clones are missing from TCRdb's copy, which holds only in-frame ones; the method was immunoSEQ multiplex PCR. This table has roughly 34,000 clones, roughly 90% appearing once. This TCR was recovered from an adult with non-small cell lung cancer. The rearrangement uses TRBV5-1 and TRBJ2-5, with D possibly TRBD2 on 5 matching bases. Sequenced material: peripheral blood, taken after neoadjuvant nivolumab, alone or with ipilimumab, at or shortly before surgery. DNA for the CDR3: TGCGCCAGCAGAGGAGGTCCGCTACGGCAAGAGACCCAGTACTTC. Its translation is CASRGGPLRQETQYF.